These 11 T cell receptor beta chains originate from one sample sequenced in a study of PD-1 blockade in classical Hodgkin lymphoma. The time point was: cycle 4 day 1 (C4D1), after 5 to 7 weeks of nivolumab. Every patient had relapsed following autologous stem cell transplantation, and cohorts differed in brentuximab vedotin exposure. Negative magnetic selection isolated CD4+ T cells from thawed PBMCs. Generated by immunoSEQ multiplex PCR, the TCRdb table keeps only in-frame clones and is missing some. The table lists about 22,000 clones, 65% to 80% of them singletons. The material sequenced was CD4+ T cells from blood, taken before the fourth cycle of nivolumab. These receptors were taken from a human donor with classical Hodgkin lymphoma.

The chain couples TRBV5-4 to TRBJ2-2; TRBD1 aligns across 7 bases. The CDR3 contains 15 residues. V lost 4 bases, J lost 5 bases, and 8 bases stayed unmatched. Germline V gives CDR1 SGHNT, CDR2 YYREEE (reference sequence). In nucleotides, the CDR3 is TGTGCCAGCAGCGCGGACAGGCCTCCTACCGGGGAGCTGTTTTTT. This encodes CASSADRPPTGELFF.

This clone came up a few times. The rearrangement links TRBV15 to TRBJ1-2; maybe TRBD1 (5 bases). CDR1 is LNHNV and CDR2 is YYDKDF in the germline V gene (reference sequence). This CDR3 comprises 16 residues. The V end was cut by 0 bases, the J end by 6 bases, with 17 bases between. CDR3 sequence: CATSRDRAGTRNGYTF. The CDR3 nucleotides are TGTGCCACCAGCAGAGATCGTGCTGGGACCCGGAATGGCTACACCTTC.

This chain joins TRBV5-1 and TRBJ2-7, with a possible D match to TRBD1 (6 bases). V lost 2 bases to trimming and J lost 0 bases, with 18 bases between them. Germline V gene lookup returns CDR1 SGHRS and CDR2 YFSETQ. This CDR3 is built from 17 residues. CDR3 sequence: CASSLSPSTGYSYEQYF. The DNA for the CDR3 is TGCGCCAGCAGCTTATCGCCCTCAACAGGGTACTCCTACGAGCAGTACTTC. The full variable domain, with the rest looked up from reference TRBV5-1 and TRBJ2-7, is KAGVTQTPRYLIKTRGQQVTLSCSPISGHRSVSWYQQTPGQGLQFLFEYFSETQRNKGNFPGRFSGRQFSNSRSEMNVSTLELGDSALYLCASSLSPSTGYSYEQYFGPGTRLTVT.

The V and J genes are TRBV4-3 and TRBJ2-7; D is uncertain. This CDR3 contains 13 residues. With 4 bases removed from V and 3 bases from J, the gap between germline ends came to 10 bases. Germline lookup yields CDR1 LGHNA and CDR2 YSLEER. The CDR3 DNA is TGCGCCAGCAGCCTCTTCTCAGGCTACGAGCAGTACTTC. Translation: CASSLFSGYEQYF.

The genes are TRBV28 and TRBJ1-1; TRBD1 matches at 10 bases. CDR3 length equals 16 residues. CDR1 and CDR2 from the germline V gene are MDHEN and SYDVKM. The trim removed 5 bases at V and 4 bases at J, leaving 10 bases unmatched. CDR3: CASSELPGQGSTEAFF. The CDR3 DNA reads as TGTGCCAGCAGTGAACTCCCGGGACAGGGGAGCACTGAAGCTTTCTTT.

DNA for the CDR3: TGCGCCAGCAGCCAAGCGATGGGGACTAGCGGGGGGGCCCTCGGGGCAGATACGCAGTATTTT. This gives the protein CASSQAMGTSGGALGADTQYF. The chain uses TRBV4-3 and TRBJ2-3; 16 nucleotides align to TRBD2. CDR3 size: 21 residues. Germline V gene sequence: CDR1 LGHNA, CDR2 YSLEER. J gave up 4 bases and V 1 base, and 14 bases lay outside the gene matches.

This sequence joins TRBV15 and TRBJ1-1; possible D gene TRBD1, 5 bases. Germline assignment: CDR1 LNHNV and CDR2 YYDKDF (reference sequence). This CDR3 spans 17 amino acids. The V end lost 0 bases, the J end lost 6 bases, and 20 bases lay between the germline ends. CDR3 in DNA: TGTGCCACCAGCAGAGATCACTTCCCCTTCGGGGGATCTGAAGCTTTCTTT. It translates to CATSRDHFPFGGSEAFF.

This clone has only a few counts. As DNA, the CDR3 is TGTGCCAGCAGCCCCCAAGTGGGGTCGAACACTGAAGCTTTCTTT. Its translation: CASSPQVGSNTEAFF. The gene calls are TRBV7-2 and TRBJ1-1; D is unresolved. CDR1 SGHTA and CDR2 FQGNSA come from the germline V gene. V shed 5 bases and J shed 1 base, with 14 bases lying between them. This CDR3 contains 15 residues.

The chain links TRBV14 to TRBJ1-3, with D unresolved. V was shortened by 5 bases and J by 0 bases, with 11 bases between the two germline ends. Germline assignment: CDR1 SGHDN and CDR2 FVKESK. This CDR3 has 15 amino acids. This CDR3 is CASSGSLNSGNTIYF. The CDR3 region has the DNA TGTGCCAGCAGCGGGTCTCTAAACTCTGGAAACACCATATATTTT.

The V call is TRBV20-1, the J call TRBJ1-2; D is undetermined. This CDR3 has 10 amino acids. Germline V gene sequence: CDR1 DFQATT, CDR2 SNEGSKA (reference sequence). Trimming removed 6 bases from V and 8 bases from J, with 10 bases in between. The DNA of the CDR3 is TGCAGTGCCTGGGTGCGAGGCTACACCTTC. Encoded protein: CSAWVRGYTF.

This clone was found a few times. The V call is TRBV6-5, the J call TRBJ1-6; 7 bases are a match to TRBD1. CDR1 and CDR2 from the germline V gene are MNHEY and SVGAGI. The CDR3 has 14 residues. V lost 5 bases, J lost 4 bases, and 2 bases stayed unmatched. The CDR3 DNA sequence: TGTGCCAGCAGTGGGACAGTTTATAATTCACCCCTCCACTTT. Amino acids: CASSGTVYNSPLHF.